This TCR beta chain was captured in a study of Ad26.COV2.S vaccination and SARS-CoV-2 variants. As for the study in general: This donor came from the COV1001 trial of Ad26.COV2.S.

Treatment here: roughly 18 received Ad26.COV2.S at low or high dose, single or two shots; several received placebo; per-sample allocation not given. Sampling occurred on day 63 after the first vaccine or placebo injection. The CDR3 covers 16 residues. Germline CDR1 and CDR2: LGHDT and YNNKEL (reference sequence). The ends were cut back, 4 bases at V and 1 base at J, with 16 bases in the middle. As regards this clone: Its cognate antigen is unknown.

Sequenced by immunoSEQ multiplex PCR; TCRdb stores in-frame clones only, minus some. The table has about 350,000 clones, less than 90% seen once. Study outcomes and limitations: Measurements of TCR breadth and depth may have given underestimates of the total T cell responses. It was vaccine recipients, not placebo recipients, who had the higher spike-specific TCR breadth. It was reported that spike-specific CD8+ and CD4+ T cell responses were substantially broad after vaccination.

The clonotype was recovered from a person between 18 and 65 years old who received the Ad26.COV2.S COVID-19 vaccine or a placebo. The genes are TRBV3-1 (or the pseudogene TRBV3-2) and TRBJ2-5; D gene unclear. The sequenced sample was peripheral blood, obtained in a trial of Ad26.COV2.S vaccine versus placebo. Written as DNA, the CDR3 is TGTGCCAGCAGCCGAGGCTCCGCATCCTTCCAAGAGACCCAGTACTTC. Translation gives CASSRGSASFQETQYF.